This is a list of T cell receptor beta chains from one sample in a study of blood T cell repertoires in COVID-19. Produced via immunoSEQ multiplex PCR; TCRdb's table is partial and in-frame only. This table has 110,000 to 150,000 clones, around 85% appearing once. The sample was peripheral blood. These receptors originate from a man in his fifties or sixties with acute or convalescent COVID-19. Each CDR3 is given with its conserved first and last residue. A D gene is named only where the DNA matches it firmly. Size is stated for part of the rows, as once, few or many counts, or as a class when the clone is expanded.

abundance	d_gene	v_gene	j_gene	CDR3aa	CDR3nt
-	-	TRBV3-1/TRBV3-2	TRBJ1-4	CASSQDSGTNEKLFF	TGTGCCAGCAGCCAAGATTCAGGAACTAATGAAAAACTGTTTTTT
-	-	TRBV3-1/TRBV3-2	TRBJ2-5	CASSRGLQETQYF	TGTGCCAGCAGCCGTGGACTGCAAGAGACCCAGTACTTC
-	-	TRBV30	TRBJ2-7	CAWTPAGPYEQYF	TGTGCCTGGACCCCGGCAGGGCCCTACGAGCAGTACTTC
-	TRBD1	TRBV5-4	TRBJ1-4	CASSQGQATNEKLFF	TGTGCCAGCAGCCAAGGACAGGCAACTAATGAAAAACTGTTTTTT
once	-	TRBV18	TRBJ1-4	CASSPLRGANEKLFF	TGTGCCAGCTCACCACTCAGGGGAGCTAATGAAAAACTGTTTTTT
-	-	TRBV4-1	TRBJ1-1	CASSQNRRLNTEAFF	TGCGCCAGCAGCCAAAATCGGCGGTTGAACACTGAAGCTTTCTTT
-	-	TRBV21-1	TRBJ1-5	CASSISGQPQHF	TGTGCCAGCAGCATTAGCGGTCAGCCCCAGCATTTT
few	TRBD2	TRBV19	TRBJ2-2	CASSIFLAGVRTGELFF	TGTGCCAGTAGTATATTCCTAGCGGGAGTTCGCACCGGGGAGCTGTTTTTT
few	TRBD1	TRBV5-1	TRBJ1-3	CASADSDRESNTIYF	TGCGCCAGCGCTGATTCGGACAGGGAAAGCAACACCATATATTTT
-	-	TRBV7-9	TRBJ2-7	CASSPARPYDEQYF	TGTGCCAGCAGCCCCGCTAGGCCGTACGACGAGCAGTACTTC
-	TRBD1	TRBV5-1	TRBJ2-7	CASSQMTGGHPYEQYF	TGCGCCAGCAGCCAAATGACAGGGGGCCACCCCTACGAGCAGTACTTC
-	-	TRBV10-1	TRBJ2-7	CASSLDGGANEQYF	TGCGCCAGCAGTTTGGATGGGGGGGCTAACGAGCAGTACTTC
-	-	TRBV7-3	TRBJ2-2	CASSQEAGVRTGELFF	TGTGCCAGCAGCCAGGAGGCAGGGGTACGAACCGGGGAGCTGTTTTTT
-	TRBD1	TRBV5-1	TRBJ2-7	CASRGTESSYKQYF	TGCGCCAGCAGGGGGACAGAGAGCTCCTACAAGCAGTACTTC
-	TRBD1	TRBV7-9	TRBJ1-5	CASSTGSRTGGFQPQHF	TGTGCCAGCAGCACAGGGTCTCGGACAGGGGGCTTTCAGCCCCAGCATTTT
-	TRBD1	TRBV5-1	TRBJ1-2	CASSLPDRGGGYTF	TGCGCCAGCAGCTTACCAGACAGGGGAGGCGGCTACACCTTC
-	-	TRBV7-6	TRBJ1-4	CASSLVGGRIAEKLFF	TGTGCCAGCAGCTTAGTAGGAGGGCGGATCGCGGAAAAACTGTTTTTT
-	TRBD2	TRBV6-2/TRBV6-3	TRBJ2-7	CASSYGRETSYEQYF	TGTGCCAGCAGTTACGGGCGGGAGACCTCCTACGAGCAGTACTTC
-	-	TRBV10-2	TRBJ1-1	CASSETAGYGTEAFF	TGCGCCAGCAGTGAAACCGCAGGGTATGGCACTGAAGCTTTCTTT
few	TRBD1	TRBV18	TRBJ2-7	CASSPWDREQYF	TGTGCCAGCTCACCCTGGGACAGAGAGCAGTACTTC
-	TRBD2	TRBV11-1	TRBJ2-7	CASTPGGTYEQYF	TGTGCCAGCACCCCGGGAGGCACCTACGAGCAGTACTTC
-	-	TRBV6-5	TRBJ1-4	CASSRMGPDEKLFF	TGTGCCAGCAGTAGGATGGGCCCAGATGAAAAACTGTTTTTT
-	TRBD1	TRBV28	TRBJ1-1	CASTLGTGYDTEAFF	TGTGCCAGCACCTTGGGGACAGGGTATGACACTGAAGCTTTCTTT
-	-	TRBV5-1	TRBJ2-3	CASSFIGGTRTDTQYF	TGCGCCAGCAGCTTCATTGGGGGGACTCGCACAGATACGCAGTATTTT
-	-	TRBV28	TRBJ1-2	CASSSGTLTHFIYGYTF	TGTGCCAGCAGTTCCGGGACACTCACCCACTTTATCTATGGCTACACCTTC
-	-	TRBV10-3	TRBJ1-5	CAISAIPPSSNQPQHF	TGTGCCATCAGTGCGATTCCACCTAGTAGCAATCAGCCCCAGCATTTT
-	TRBD1	TRBV13	TRBJ2-1	CASRDRGMDNEQFF	TGTGCCAGCCGGGACAGGGGTATGGACAATGAGCAGTTCTTC
few	TRBD2	TRBV7-9	TRBJ2-1	CASSYLAGGPRSYNEQFF	TGTGCCAGCAGCTACTTAGCGGGAGGGCCCCGATCCTACAATGAGCAGTTCTTC
-	TRBD1	TRBV28	TRBJ1-1	CASSSGQGAGGGTEAFF	TGTGCCAGCAGTTCTGGACAGGGGGCTGGGGGTGGCACTGAAGCTTTCTTT
few	-	TRBV2	TRBJ1-5	CASSPDSQYQPQHF	TGTGCCAGCAGTCCGGACAGTCAGTATCAGCCCCAGCATTTT
-	-	TRBV28	TRBJ2-7	CASSFLFKGDEQYF	TGTGCCAGCAGTTTTCTCTTCAAGGGGGACGAGCAGTACTTC
-	-	TRBV9	TRBJ1-1	CASSVGRPGGEAFF	TGTGCCAGCAGCGTAGGCCGCCCGGGTGGTGAAGCTTTCTTT
-	-	TRBV19	TRBJ1-2	CASSSQGYSTYGYTF	TGTGCCAGTAGTTCTCAGGGATACTCCACCTATGGCTACACCTTC
-	TRBD2	TRBV6-2/TRBV6-3	TRBJ2-1	CASTPSRTSYNEQFF	TGTGCCAGCACCCCCTCGCGGACTAGCTACAATGAGCAGTTCTTC
-	-	TRBV14	TRBJ1-1	CASSQVRGFSEAFF	TGTGCCAGCAGCCAAGTTCGAGGGTTCTCTGAAGCTTTCTTT
-	-	TRBV25-1	TRBJ1-1	CASSYPGGGTEAFF	TGTGCCAGCAGCTACCCGGGGGGGGGCACTGAAGCTTTCTTT
-	-	TRBV6-5	TRBJ1-5	CASTPGQGMLQPQHF	TGTGCCAGCACCCCCGGGCAGGGAATGCTTCAGCCCCAGCATTTT
-	-	TRBV1	TRBJ2-3	CTSSQPVGQGSTDTQYF	-
-	TRBD1	TRBV7-9	TRBJ1-2	CASSWTGPQGGYTF	TGTGCCAGCAGTTGGACAGGGCCCCAAGGGGGCTACACCTTC
once	TRBD2	TRBV27	TRBJ2-5	CASSLTGTSGRASKRETQYF	TGTGCCAGCAGTCTAACCGGGACTAGCGGGAGGGCTTCCAAAAGGGAGACCCAGTACTTC
few	-	TRBV5-1	TRBJ1-2	CASSLATGAYGYTF	TGCGCCAGCAGCTTGGCGACAGGCGCATATGGCTACACCTTC
-	-	TRBV10-3	TRBJ1-1	CAIRDMNTEAFF	TGTGCCATCCGGGACATGAACACTGAAGCTTTCTTT
-	-	TRBV6-5	TRBJ1-5	CASSKEGNQPQHF	TGTGCCAGCAGTAAGGAGGGGAATCAGCCCCAGCATTTT
-	-	TRBV7-9	TRBJ2-5	CASSSGSYGSGETQYF	TGTGCCAGCAGCTCGGGGTCCTACGGGTCTGGCGAGACCCAGTACTTC
-	TRBD1	TRBV19	TRBJ1-2	CASTDAGDRAYGYTF	TGTGCCAGTACCGATGCCGGGGACAGGGCCTATGGCTACACCTTC
-	TRBD1	TRBV19	TRBJ2-7	CASSIWTGDNEQYF	TGTGCCAGTAGTATTTGGACAGGGGATAACGAGCAGTACTTC
-	-	TRBV2	TRBJ1-6	CASSDSSPRNSPLHF	TGTGCCAGCAGTGATAGCTCCCCCCGAAATTCACCCCTCCACTTT